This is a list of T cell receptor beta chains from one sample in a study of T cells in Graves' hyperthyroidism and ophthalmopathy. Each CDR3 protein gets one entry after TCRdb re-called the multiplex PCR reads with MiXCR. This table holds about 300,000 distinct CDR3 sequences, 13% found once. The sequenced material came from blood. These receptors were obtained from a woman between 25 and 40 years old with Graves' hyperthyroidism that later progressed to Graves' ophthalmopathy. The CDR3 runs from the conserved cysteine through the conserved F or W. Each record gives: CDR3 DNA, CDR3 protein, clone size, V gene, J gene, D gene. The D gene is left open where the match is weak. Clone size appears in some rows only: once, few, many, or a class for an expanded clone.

cdr3_nt: TGCGCCAGCACCCTGACCGAGATGAACACTGAAGCTTTCTTT
cdr3_aa: CASTLTEMNTEAFF
clone_size: many
v_call: TRBV5-1
j_call: TRBJ1-1
d_call: NA

cdr3_nt: TGTGCCAGCAGCCGTTGGGATAGTACTGAAGCTTTCTTT
cdr3_aa: CASSRWDSTEAFF
clone_size: many
v_call: TRBV3-1
j_call: TRBJ1-1
d_call: NA

cdr3_nt: TGTGCCAGCAGCTTGGGACAGGGTGGGTACAATGAGCAGTTCTTC
cdr3_aa: CASSLGQGGYNEQFF
clone_size: NA
v_call: TRBV5-4
j_call: TRBJ2-1
d_call: TRBD1

cdr3_nt: TGTGCCAGCAGCCTGGGCGGGGGATATGACACCGGGGAGCTGTTTTTT
cdr3_aa: CASSLGGGYDTGELFF
clone_size: NA
v_call: TRBV7-9
j_call: TRBJ2-2
d_call: TRBD2

cdr3_nt: TGTGCCAGCAGTTGGGGCAGCTCCAACTCTAACTATGGCTACACCTTC
cdr3_aa: CASSWGSSNSNYGYTF
clone_size: NA
v_call: TRBV28
j_call: TRBJ1-2
d_call: NA

cdr3_nt: TGTGCCAGTAGCGACAGGACATACTTCACTGAAGCTTTCTTT
cdr3_aa: CASSDRTYFTEAFF
clone_size: many
v_call: TRBV19
j_call: TRBJ1-1
d_call: NA

cdr3_nt: TGTGCCAGTAAGGACAAGACAGGGGTGAATAGCAATCAGCCCCAGCATTTT
cdr3_aa: CASKDKTGVNSNQPQHF
clone_size: NA
v_call: TRBV19
j_call: TRBJ1-5
d_call: TRBD1

cdr3_nt: TGCGCCAGCAGCCCAATCCTAAGGGACAGCCTTACTGAAGCTTTCTTT
cdr3_aa: CASSPILRDSLTEAFF
clone_size: NA
v_call: TRBV4-1
j_call: TRBJ1-1
d_call: TRBD1

cdr3_nt: TGTGCCAGCAGCTTAGCGGGAGCTAACTACAATGAGCAGTTCTTC
cdr3_aa: CASSLAGANYNEQFF
clone_size: many
v_call: TRBV7-9
j_call: TRBJ2-1
d_call: NA

cdr3_nt: TGTGCCAGCAGCCCCACCTGGACTAGCGCCAGCACAGATACGCAGTATTTT
cdr3_aa: CASSPTWTSASTDTQYF
clone_size: many
v_call: TRBV6-1
j_call: TRBJ2-3
d_call: TRBD2

cdr3_nt: TGTGCCAGCTCACCACAGCAGGGGGCGGCCGACGAGCAGTACTTC
cdr3_aa: CASSPQQGAADEQYF
clone_size: NA
v_call: TRBV18
j_call: TRBJ2-7
d_call: TRBD1

cdr3_nt: TGTGCCAGCAGCCCGTCGTCTTGGGGGCTCGATCAGCCCCAGCATTTT
cdr3_aa: CASSPSSWGLDQPQHF
clone_size: many
v_call: TRBV12-3/TRBV12-4
j_call: TRBJ1-5
d_call: NA

cdr3_nt: TGTGCCAGCAGTGATTTAGCGGGAGTAGGTGTAAATGAGCAGTTCTTC
cdr3_aa: CASSDLAGVGVNEQFF
clone_size: many
v_call: TRBV6-1
j_call: TRBJ2-1
d_call: TRBD2

cdr3_nt: TGTGCCAGCAGCGTACAGGGTCTGAATGAGCAGTTCTTC
cdr3_aa: CASSVQGLNEQFF
clone_size: NA
v_call: TRBV5-1
j_call: TRBJ2-1
d_call: NA

cdr3_nt: TGTGCCAGCAGCCAAGGTCAGTGGGACAACTATGGCTACACCTTC
cdr3_aa: CASSQGQWDNYGYTF
clone_size: many
v_call: TRBV4-2
j_call: TRBJ1-2
d_call: NA

cdr3_nt: TGTGCCAGCAGCATATACAGGGGGCGCGGCCCCTACGAGCAGTACTTC
cdr3_aa: CASSIYRGRGPYEQYF
clone_size: once
v_call: TRBV11-2
j_call: TRBJ2-7
d_call: TRBD1

cdr3_nt: TGTGCCAGCAGTGAATGGGCAGCGGGAGTTACCGGGGAGCTGTTTTTT
cdr3_aa: CASSEWAAGVTGELFF
clone_size: few
v_call: TRBV2
j_call: TRBJ2-2
d_call: TRBD2

cdr3_nt: TGTGCCAGCAGCGGGGATGGAACCGGGGAGCTGTTTTTT
cdr3_aa: CASSGDGTGELFF
clone_size: many
v_call: TRBV11-1
j_call: TRBJ2-2
d_call: NA

cdr3_nt: TGTGCCACCTCAGGGCGGGAGGGCCCGGAGCAGTACTTC
cdr3_aa: CATSGREGPEQYF
clone_size: many
v_call: TRBV27
j_call: TRBJ2-7
d_call: TRBD2

cdr3_nt: TGTGCCAGCAGCTTAGTAGCTGGGACCCAGTACTTC
cdr3_aa: CASSLVAGTQYF
clone_size: few
v_call: TRBV7-2
j_call: TRBJ2-5
d_call: NA

cdr3_nt: TGCGCCAGCAGCCAAGCAGGGCGGAGGGGCCCTCGGGGCGGAAACACCATATATTTT
cdr3_aa: CASSQAGRRGPRGGNTIYF
clone_size: NA
v_call: TRBV4-1
j_call: TRBJ1-3
d_call: NA

cdr3_nt: TGCGCCAGCAGCTTGGGGACTCCTAGCACAGATACGCAGTATTTT
cdr3_aa: CASSLGTPSTDTQYF
clone_size: many
v_call: TRBV5-1
j_call: TRBJ2-3
d_call: NA

cdr3_nt: TGCGCCAGCAGCCAATATTCTCCGGGACAGGGAAACGAAAAACTGTTTTTT
cdr3_aa: CASSQYSPGQGNEKLFF
clone_size: few
v_call: TRBV4-1
j_call: TRBJ1-4
d_call: TRBD1

cdr3_nt: TGTGCCAGCCTAATCCGTAAGACAGATACGCAGTATTTT
cdr3_aa: CASLIRKTDTQYF
clone_size: many
v_call: TRBV2
j_call: TRBJ2-3
d_call: NA

cdr3_nt: TGTGCCTGGAGTGTAAAGGGGAGAGGGGGCACTGAAGCTTTCTTT
cdr3_aa: CAWSVKGRGGTEAFF
clone_size: many
v_call: TRBV30
j_call: TRBJ1-1
d_call: NA

cdr3_nt: TGTGCCAGCAGCCAAGATGAGACCCACACCGGGGGCTATGGCTACACCTTC
cdr3_aa: CASSQDETHTGGYGYTF
clone_size: NA
v_call: TRBV3-1
j_call: TRBJ1-2
d_call: NA

cdr3_nt: TGTGCCAGCAGCCCCGCGGAGCTTAATGAAAAACTGTTTTTT
cdr3_aa: CASSPAELNEKLFF
clone_size: many
v_call: TRBV28
j_call: TRBJ1-4
d_call: NA

cdr3_nt: TGCAGCGCGGGAGGGGCAGGGCGGAATGAGCAGTTCTTC
cdr3_aa: CSAGGAGRNEQFF
clone_size: few
v_call: TRBV29-1
j_call: TRBJ2-1
d_call: TRBD2

cdr3_nt: TGTGCCACCAGTGCCCGACGGGACTCCAGTTGGAATGAGCAGTTCTTC
cdr3_aa: CATSARRDSSWNEQFF
clone_size: many
v_call: TRBV24-1
j_call: TRBJ2-1
d_call: NA

cdr3_nt: TGCAGCGTTGGTTCGGACAGGGGGCTCGAGCAGTACTTC
cdr3_aa: CSVGSDRGLEQYF
clone_size: many
v_call: TRBV29-1
j_call: TRBJ2-7
d_call: TRBD1

cdr3_nt: TGTGCCAGCAGTTTTCAGGGGTTATATGGCTACACCTTC
cdr3_aa: CASSFQGLYGYTF
clone_size: many
v_call: TRBV27
j_call: TRBJ1-2
d_call: NA

cdr3_nt: TGTGCCAGCACCCGCACGGAACAAGAGACCCAGTACTTC
cdr3_aa: CASTRTEQETQYF
clone_size: NA
v_call: TRBV6-2/TRBV6-3
j_call: TRBJ2-5
d_call: NA

cdr3_nt: TGTGCCAGCAGTCGTGGACAGACCTACAATGAGCAGTTCTTC
cdr3_aa: CASSRGQTYNEQFF
clone_size: many
v_call: TRBV27
j_call: TRBJ2-1
d_call: NA

cdr3_nt: TGTGCCAGCAGCCAAGATTGGGACAGCAGCTACGAGCAGTACTTC
cdr3_aa: CASSQDWDSSYEQYF
clone_size: many
v_call: TRBV4-2
j_call: TRBJ2-7
d_call: TRBD1

cdr3_nt: TGTGCCAGCCGCCCCCCAGGGGTCGAGACCCAGTACTTC
cdr3_aa: CASRPPGVETQYF
clone_size: few
v_call: TRBV6-1
j_call: TRBJ2-5
d_call: NA

cdr3_nt: TGTGCCAGCAGCTCACTAGCGGGAGGGATAGATACGCAGTATTTT
cdr3_aa: CASSSLAGGIDTQYF
clone_size: NA
v_call: TRBV7-2
j_call: TRBJ2-3
d_call: TRBD2

cdr3_nt: TGTGCCAGCAGTCCCGGGCAAACCTTATCCTACGAGCAGTACTTC
cdr3_aa: CASSPGQTLSYEQYF
clone_size: many
v_call: TRBV27
j_call: TRBJ2-7
d_call: NA

cdr3_nt: TGCACTCCTCGTGGGGAAGGGCCCCAGCATTTT
cdr3_aa: CTPRGEGPQHF
clone_size: NA
v_call: TRBV20-1
j_call: TRBJ1-5
d_call: NA

cdr3_nt: TGTGCCAGCAGCTTAGCCCGGGACTTCAATGAGCAGTTCTTC
cdr3_aa: CASSLARDFNEQFF
clone_size: many
v_call: TRBV7-2
j_call: TRBJ2-1
d_call: NA

cdr3_nt: TGTGCCAGCAGTTACGTGGACGCTGGAGGAGCTTTCTTT
cdr3_aa: CASSYVDAGGAFF
clone_size: many
v_call: TRBV6-5
j_call: TRBJ1-1
d_call: NA